The clone carrying this TCR beta chain was found once. Its target is not known. Those who donated were healthy bone marrow donors. Both 60 Vbeta primers and 13 Jbeta primers went into the PCR. TCRdb's copy holds only in-frame clones and misses some; the assay was immunoSEQ multiplex PCR. The sample contains more than 100,000 clones, 75% to 80% of which appear only once. This record comes from a study of cytomegalovirus exposure and HLA in healthy donors. Background on the study: Previous work identified 95 million to 140 million unique TCR beta sequences from around 200 million T cells. General study points: It was 160 or so TCR beta chains that were listed as cytomegalovirus-associated. Earlier analysis found most TCR beta V segments productive about 90% or about 30% of the time.

The V and J ends lost 1 base and 4 bases respectively, with 10 bases between them. This CDR3 has 14 amino acids. The germline V gene has CDR1 GTSNPN and CDR2 SVGIG (reference sequence). The gene calls are TRBV30 and TRBJ2-2; no clear D. This receptor was obtained from a male donor in good health and CMV-seronegative. Material for sequencing was PBMCs. The CDR3 DNA reads as TGTGCCTGGAGTGCGCACCCGGTCACCGGGGAGCTGTTTTTT. This gives the protein CAWSAHPVTGELFF. Together with reference TRBV30 and TRBJ2-2, the CDR3 gives the full variable domain: SQTIHQWPATLVQPVGSPLSLECTVEGTSNPNLYWYRQAAGRGLQLLFYSVGIGQISSEVPQNLSASRPQDRQFILSSKKLLLSDSGFYLCAWSAHPVTGELFFGEGSRLTVL.